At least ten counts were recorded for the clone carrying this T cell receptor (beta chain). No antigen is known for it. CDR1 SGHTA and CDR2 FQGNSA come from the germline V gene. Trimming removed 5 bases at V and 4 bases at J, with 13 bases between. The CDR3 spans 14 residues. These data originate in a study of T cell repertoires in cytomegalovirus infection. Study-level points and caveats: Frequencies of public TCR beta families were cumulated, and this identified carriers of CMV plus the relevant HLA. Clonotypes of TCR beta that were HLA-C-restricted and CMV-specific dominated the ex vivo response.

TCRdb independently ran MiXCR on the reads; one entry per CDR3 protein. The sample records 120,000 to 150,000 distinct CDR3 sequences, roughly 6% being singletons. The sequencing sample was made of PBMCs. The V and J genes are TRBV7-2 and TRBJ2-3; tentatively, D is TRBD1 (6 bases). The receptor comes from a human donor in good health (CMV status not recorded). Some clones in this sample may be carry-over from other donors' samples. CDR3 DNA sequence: TGTGCCAGCAGCCCCGGGACATCCGCAGATACGCAGTATTTT. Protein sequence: CASSPGTSADTQYF. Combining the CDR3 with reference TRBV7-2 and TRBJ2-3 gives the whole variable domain GAGVSQSPSNKVTEKGKDVELRCDPISGHTALYWYRQSLGQGLEFLIYFQGNSAPDKSGLPSDRFSAERTGGSVSTLTIQRTQQEDSAVYLCASSPGTSADTQYFGPGTRLTVL.